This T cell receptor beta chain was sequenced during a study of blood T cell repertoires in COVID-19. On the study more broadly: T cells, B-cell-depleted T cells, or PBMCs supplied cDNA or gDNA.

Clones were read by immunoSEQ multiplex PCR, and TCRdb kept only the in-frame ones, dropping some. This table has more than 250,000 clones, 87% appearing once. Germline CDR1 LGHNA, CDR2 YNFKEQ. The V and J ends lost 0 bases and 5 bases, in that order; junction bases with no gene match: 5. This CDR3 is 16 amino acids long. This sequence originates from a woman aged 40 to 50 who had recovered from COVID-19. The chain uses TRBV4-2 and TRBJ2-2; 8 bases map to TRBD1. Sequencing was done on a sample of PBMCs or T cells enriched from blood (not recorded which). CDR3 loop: CASSQERTGRTGELFF. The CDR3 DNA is TGTGCCAGCAGCCAAGAAAGGACAGGGCGGACCGGGGAGCTGTTTTTT.